The present TCR beta chain was sequenced within a study of OX40 agonist ivuxolimab in advanced cancers. With 2 bases removed from V and 3 bases from J, the gap between germline ends came to 7 bases. The CDR3 has 13 residues. Germline values: CDR1 ENHRY, CDR2 SYGVKD. The protocol was immunoSEQ multiplex PCR, while the TCRdb copy is restricted to in-frame clones and leaves out a portion. The table has about 58,000 clones, roughly nine tenths seen once. The starting material was CD4+ or CD8+ T cells sorted from blood, obtained in a trial of the OX40 agonist ivuxolimab. V and J are TRBV10-3 and TRBJ2-5; D might be TRBD2 (6 bases). The clonotype comes from an adult with an advanced solid tumor such as melanoma, head and neck, liver or kidney cancer. CDR3 protein: CAISERLEETQYF. CDR3 sequence (DNA): TGTGCCATCAGTGAGCGACTAGAAGAGACCCAGTACTTC.